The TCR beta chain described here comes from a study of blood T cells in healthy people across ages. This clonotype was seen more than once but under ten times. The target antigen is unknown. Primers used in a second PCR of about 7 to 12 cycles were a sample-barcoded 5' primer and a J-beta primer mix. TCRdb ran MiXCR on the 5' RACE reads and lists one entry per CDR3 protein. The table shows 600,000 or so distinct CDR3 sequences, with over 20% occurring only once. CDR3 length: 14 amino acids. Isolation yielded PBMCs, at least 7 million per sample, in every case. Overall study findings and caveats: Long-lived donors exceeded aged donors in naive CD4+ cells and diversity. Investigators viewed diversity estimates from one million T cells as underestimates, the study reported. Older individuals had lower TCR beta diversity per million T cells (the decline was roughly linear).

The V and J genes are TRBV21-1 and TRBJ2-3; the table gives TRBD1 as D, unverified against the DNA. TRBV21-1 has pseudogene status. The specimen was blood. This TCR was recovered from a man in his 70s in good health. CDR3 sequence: CASRTGTGGYTQYF. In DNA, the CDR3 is TGTGCCAGCCGCACCGGGACAGGGGGGTATACGCAGTATTTT.